This TCR beta chain comes out of a study of shared clonotypes between healthy human individuals. In regard to this clone: What it binds is not known.

Naivety among CD8 cells was defined by CD45RO negativity and positive CCR7 selection, thereby excluding terminally differentiated effector memory CD45RA+ cells. The study drew its donors from healthy HIV-negative adults without recent acute infections or vaccinations. Study results and caveats: Sequencing depth was expected to influence donor clonotype sharing. The represented genetic and exposure-history diversity was limited by the small number of donors.

The V end lost 2 bases, the J end lost 5 bases, and 10 bases lay between the germline ends. The CDR3 is made up of 15 amino acids. Germline V gene sequence: CDR1 MNHEY, CDR2 SMNVEV (reference sequence). Several immunoSEQ 96-well plates shared each subset's DNA, each plate a replicate. The method was immunoSEQ multiplex PCR; TCRdb's version includes in-frame clones alone and lacks a portion of them. The sample records 1.5 million to 2.5 million clones, roughly 94% being singletons. The sequence came from a man between 18 and 35 years old in good health. This chain connects TRBV27 to TRBJ1-6; D is unresolved. What was sequenced was naive CD8+ T cells sorted from blood. CDR3 nucleotide sequence: TGTGCCAGCAGTTTAGGAGGGAACAATAATTCACCCCTCCACTTT. It codes for CASSLGGNNNSPLHF.